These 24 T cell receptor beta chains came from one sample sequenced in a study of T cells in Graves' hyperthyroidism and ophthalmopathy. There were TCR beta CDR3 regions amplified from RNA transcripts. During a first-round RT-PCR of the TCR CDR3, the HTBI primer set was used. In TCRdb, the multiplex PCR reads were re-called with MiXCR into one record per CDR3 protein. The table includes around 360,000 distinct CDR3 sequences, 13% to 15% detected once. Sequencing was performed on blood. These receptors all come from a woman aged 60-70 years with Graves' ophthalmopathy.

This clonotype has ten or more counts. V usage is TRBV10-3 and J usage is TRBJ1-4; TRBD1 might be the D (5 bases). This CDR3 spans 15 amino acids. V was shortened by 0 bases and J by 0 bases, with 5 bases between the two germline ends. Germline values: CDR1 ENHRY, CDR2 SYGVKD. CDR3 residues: CAISESGATNEKLFF. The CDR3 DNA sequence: TGTGCCATCAGTGAGTCAGGGGCAACTAATGAAAAACTGTTTTTT.

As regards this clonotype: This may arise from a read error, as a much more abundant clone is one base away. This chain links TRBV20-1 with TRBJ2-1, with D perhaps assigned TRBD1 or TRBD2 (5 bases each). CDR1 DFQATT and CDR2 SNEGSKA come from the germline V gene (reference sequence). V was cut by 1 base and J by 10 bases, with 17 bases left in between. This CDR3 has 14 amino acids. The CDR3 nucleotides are TGCAGTGCTAGAGGGGAGTCCCTCTGGGACGAGCAGTTCTTC. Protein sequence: CSARGESLWDEQFF.

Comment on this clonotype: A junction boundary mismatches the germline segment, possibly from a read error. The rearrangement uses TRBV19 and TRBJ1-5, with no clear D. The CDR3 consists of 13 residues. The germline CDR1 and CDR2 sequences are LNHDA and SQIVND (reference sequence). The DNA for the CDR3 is TGTGCCAGTAGTATGGCCGGGAATCGGCCCCAGCATTTT. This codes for CASSMAGNRPQHF.

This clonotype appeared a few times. The CDR3 DNA sequence: TGCAGTGCCACCCGGGCGGACAGAGGCTACGAGCAGTACTTC. It specifies CSATRADRGYEQYF. The chain couples TRBV20-1 to TRBJ2-7, with D perhaps TRBD1 (6 bases). Germline CDR1 is DFQATT and CDR2 is SNEGSKA (reference sequence). This CDR3 is 14 amino acids long. The ends were cut back, 6 bases at V and 3 bases at J, with 18 bases in the middle.

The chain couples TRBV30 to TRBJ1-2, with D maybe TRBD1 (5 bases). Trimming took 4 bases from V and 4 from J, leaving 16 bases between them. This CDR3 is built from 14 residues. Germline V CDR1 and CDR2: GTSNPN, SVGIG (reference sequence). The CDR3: CAWTRDSTGYGYTF. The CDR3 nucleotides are TGTGCCTGGACCCGGGACTCTACTGGCTATGGCTACACCTTC.

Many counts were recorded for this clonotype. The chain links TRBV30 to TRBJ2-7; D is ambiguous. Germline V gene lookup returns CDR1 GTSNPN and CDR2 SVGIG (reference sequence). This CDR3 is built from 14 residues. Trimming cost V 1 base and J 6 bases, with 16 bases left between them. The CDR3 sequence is CAWSASPAWGEQYF. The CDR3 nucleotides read TGTGCCTGGAGTGCGTCTCCCGCGTGGGGCGAGCAGTACTTC.

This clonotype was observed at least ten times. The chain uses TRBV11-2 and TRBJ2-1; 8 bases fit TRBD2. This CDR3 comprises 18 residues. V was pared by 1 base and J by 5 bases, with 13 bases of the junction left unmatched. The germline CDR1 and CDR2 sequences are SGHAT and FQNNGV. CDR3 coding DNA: TGTGCCAGCAGCTTAGGTCTTGGGCTTGCGGGAGGTAACAATGAGCAGTTCTTC. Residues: CASSLGLGLAGGNNEQFF.

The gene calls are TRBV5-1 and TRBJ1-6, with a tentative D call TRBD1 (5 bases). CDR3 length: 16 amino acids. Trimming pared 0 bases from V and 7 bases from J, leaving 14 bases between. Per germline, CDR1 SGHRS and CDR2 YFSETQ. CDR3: CASSLVSQGGNSPLHF. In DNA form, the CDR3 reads TGCGCCAGCAGCTTGGTTAGTCAGGGTGGGAATTCACCCCTCCACTTT.

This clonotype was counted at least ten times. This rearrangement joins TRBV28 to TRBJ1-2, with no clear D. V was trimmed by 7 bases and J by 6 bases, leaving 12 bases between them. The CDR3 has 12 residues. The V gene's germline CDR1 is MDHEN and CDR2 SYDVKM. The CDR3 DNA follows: TGTGCCAGCACCACGACCCGGGATGGCTACACCTTC. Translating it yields CASTTTRDGYTF.

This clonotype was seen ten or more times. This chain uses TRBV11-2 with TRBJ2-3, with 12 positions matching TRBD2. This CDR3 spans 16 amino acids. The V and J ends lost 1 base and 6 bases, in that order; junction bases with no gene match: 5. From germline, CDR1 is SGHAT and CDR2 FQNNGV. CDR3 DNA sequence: TGTGCCAGCAGCTTAGGGACTAGCGGGACTTTGGATACGCAGTATTTT. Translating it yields CASSLGTSGTLDTQYF. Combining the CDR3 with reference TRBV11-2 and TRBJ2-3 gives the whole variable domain EAGVAQSPRYKIIEKRQSVAFWCNPISGHATLYWYQQILGQGPKLLIQFQNNGVVDDSQLPKDRFSAERLKGVDSTLKIQPAKLEDSAVYLCASSLGTSGTLDTQYFGPGTRLTVL.

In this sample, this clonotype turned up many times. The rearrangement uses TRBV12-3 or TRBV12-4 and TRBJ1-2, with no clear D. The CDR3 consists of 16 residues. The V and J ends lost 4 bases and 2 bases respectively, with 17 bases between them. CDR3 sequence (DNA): TGTGCCAGCAGTTCTACAGTGGGGAAAAAGAACTATGGCTACACCTTC. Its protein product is CASSSTVGKKNYGYTF.

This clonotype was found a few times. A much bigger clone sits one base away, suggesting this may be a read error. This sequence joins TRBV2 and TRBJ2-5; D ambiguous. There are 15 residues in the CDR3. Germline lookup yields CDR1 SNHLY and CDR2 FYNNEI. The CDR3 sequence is CASSGGWETQEAQYF. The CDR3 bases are TGTGCCAGCAGTGGCGGCTGGGAAACCCAAGAGGCCCAGTACTTC.

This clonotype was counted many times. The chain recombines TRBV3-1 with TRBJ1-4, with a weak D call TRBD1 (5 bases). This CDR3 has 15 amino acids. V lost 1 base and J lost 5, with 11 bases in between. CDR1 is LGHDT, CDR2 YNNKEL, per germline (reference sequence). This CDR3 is CASSQGQSGNEKLFF. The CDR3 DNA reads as TGTGCCAGCAGCCAAGGACAGTCAGGGAATGAAAAACTGTTTTTT.

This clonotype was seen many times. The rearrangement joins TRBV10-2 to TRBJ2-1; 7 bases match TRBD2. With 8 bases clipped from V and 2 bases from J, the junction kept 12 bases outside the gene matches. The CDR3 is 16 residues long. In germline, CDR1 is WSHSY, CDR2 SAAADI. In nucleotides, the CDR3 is TGCGCCAGCGGGGGGAGTGGGAGGGCCCCCTACAATGAGCAGTTCTTC. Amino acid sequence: CASGGSGRAPYNEQFF.

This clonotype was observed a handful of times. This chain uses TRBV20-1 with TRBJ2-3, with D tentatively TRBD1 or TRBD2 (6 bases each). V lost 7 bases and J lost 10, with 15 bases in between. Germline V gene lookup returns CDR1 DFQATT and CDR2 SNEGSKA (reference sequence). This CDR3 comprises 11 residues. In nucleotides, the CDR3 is TGCAGTGTCCGGGGGCGGGGCGCGCAGTATTTT. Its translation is CSVRGRGAQYF.

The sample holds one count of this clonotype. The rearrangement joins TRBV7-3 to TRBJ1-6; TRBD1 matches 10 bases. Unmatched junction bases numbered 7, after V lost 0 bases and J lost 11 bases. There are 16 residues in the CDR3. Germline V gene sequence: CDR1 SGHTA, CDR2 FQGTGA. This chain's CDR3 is CASSLTPTGTGAPLHF. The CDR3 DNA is TGTGCCAGCAGCTTAACCCCCACCGGGACAGGGGCACCCCTCCACTTT.

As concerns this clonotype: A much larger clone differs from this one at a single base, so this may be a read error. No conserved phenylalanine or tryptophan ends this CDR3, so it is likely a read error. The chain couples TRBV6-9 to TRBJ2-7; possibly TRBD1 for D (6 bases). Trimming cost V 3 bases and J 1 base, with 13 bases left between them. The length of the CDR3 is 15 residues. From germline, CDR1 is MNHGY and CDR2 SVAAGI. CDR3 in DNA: TGTGCCAGCAGTTACTCGAACAGGGTTTCCTACGAGCAGTACCTC. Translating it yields CASSYSNRVSYEQYL.

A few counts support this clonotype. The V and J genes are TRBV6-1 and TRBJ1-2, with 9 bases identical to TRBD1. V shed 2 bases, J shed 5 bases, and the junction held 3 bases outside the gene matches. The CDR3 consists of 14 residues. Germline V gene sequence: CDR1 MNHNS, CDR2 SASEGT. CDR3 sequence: CASSEPDRGYGYTF. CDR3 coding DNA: TGTGCCAGCAGTGAACCGGACAGGGGTTATGGCTACACCTTC.

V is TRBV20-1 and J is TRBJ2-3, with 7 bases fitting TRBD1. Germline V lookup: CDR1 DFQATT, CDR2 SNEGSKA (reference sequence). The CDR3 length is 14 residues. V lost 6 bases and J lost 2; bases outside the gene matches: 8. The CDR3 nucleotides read TGCAGTGCCACAGGGGTAGATGCCACAGATACGCAGTATTTT. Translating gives CSATGVDATDTQYF.

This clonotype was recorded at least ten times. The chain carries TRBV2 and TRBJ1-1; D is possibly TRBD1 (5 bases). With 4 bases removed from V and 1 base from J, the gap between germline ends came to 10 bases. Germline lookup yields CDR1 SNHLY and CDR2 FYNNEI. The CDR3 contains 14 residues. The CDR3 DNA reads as TGTGCCAGCAGTGGCCTTACAGGGAACACTGAAGCTTTCTTT. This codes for CASSGLTGNTEAFF. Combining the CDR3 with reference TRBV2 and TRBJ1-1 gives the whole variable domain EPEVTQTPSHQVTQMGQEVILRCVPISNHLYFYWYRQILGQKVEFLVSFYNNEISEKSEIFDDQFSVERPDGSNFTLKIRSTKLEDSAMYFCASSGLTGNTEAFFGQGTRLTVV.

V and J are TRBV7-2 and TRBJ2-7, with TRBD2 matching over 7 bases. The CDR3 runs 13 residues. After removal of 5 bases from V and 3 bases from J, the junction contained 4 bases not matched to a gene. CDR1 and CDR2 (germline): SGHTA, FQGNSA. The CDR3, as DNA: TGTGCCAGCAGCCTATGGACTAGCTACGAGCAGTACTTC. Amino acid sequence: CASSLWTSYEQYF.

The CDR3 sequence: CASSPQTGGLVSYEQYF. The DNA for the CDR3 is TGCGCCAGCAGCCCCCAGACAGGGGGATTGGTATCCTACGAGCAGTACTTC. The chain is built from TRBV4-1 and TRBJ2-7; 9 positions match TRBD1. Looked up from germline, CDR1 is MGHRA and CDR2 is YSYEKL. This CDR3 comprises 17 residues. The junction had 11 bases not matched to a gene; V was cut back by 4 bases and J by 1 base.

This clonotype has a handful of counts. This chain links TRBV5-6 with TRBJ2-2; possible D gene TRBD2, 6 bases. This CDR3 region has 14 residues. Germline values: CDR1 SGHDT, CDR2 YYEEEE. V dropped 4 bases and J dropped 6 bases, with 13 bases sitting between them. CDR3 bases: TGTGCCAGCAGCCGGAGGGCAGGGTCCGGGGAGCTGTTTTTT. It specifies CASSRRAGSGELFF.

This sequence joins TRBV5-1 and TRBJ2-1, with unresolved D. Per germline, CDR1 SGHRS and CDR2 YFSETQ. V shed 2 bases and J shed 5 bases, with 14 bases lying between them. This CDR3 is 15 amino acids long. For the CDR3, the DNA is TGCGCCAGCAGCTTAGTCTCTGGACGGGACAATGAGCAGTTCTTC. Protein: CASSLVSGRDNEQFF.